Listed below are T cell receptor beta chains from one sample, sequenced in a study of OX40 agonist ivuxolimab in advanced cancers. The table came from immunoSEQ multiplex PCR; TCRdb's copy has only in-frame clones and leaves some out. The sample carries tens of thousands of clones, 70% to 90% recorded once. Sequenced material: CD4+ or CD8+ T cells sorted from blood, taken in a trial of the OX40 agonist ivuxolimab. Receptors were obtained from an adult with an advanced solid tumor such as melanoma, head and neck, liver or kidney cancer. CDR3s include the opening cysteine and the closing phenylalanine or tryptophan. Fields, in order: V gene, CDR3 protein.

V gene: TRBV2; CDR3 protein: CASSSLSSHQGQFF
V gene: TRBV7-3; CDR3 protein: CASSTFTGELFF
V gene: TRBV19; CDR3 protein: CASRAPGGRAWNEQFF
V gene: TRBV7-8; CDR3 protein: CASSKRQGLRELFF
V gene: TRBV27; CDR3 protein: CASSLYGTGDNEQFF
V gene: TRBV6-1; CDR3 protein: CASSSNPGPGYGYTF
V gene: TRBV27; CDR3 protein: CASSSGTGRNNYGYTF
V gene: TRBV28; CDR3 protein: CAIDQIYGYTF
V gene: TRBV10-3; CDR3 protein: CAISDGGANKNIQYF
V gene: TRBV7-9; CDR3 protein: CASSPEVYGYTF
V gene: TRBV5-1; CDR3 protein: CASSLTAGPSSYEQYF
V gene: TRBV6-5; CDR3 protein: CASSYSLGQRNSPLHF
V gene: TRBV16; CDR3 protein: CASSPDRVQPQHF
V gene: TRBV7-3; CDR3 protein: CASSRGTGSYNEQFF
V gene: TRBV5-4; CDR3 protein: CASSFYGREHLTDTQYF
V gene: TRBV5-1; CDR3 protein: CASSFPGDEQFF
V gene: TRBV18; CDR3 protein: CASSAGVKTQYF
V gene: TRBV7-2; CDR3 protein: CASSLALDSYGYTF
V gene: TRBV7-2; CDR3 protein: CASSLDRNEQFF
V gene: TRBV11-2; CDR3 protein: CATVGGPGNEQFF
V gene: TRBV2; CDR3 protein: CASAGRSGNTIYF